This T cell receptor (beta chain) was found in a study of cytomegalovirus exposure and HLA in healthy donors. The wider study: An early data release held around 80 million unique TCRs from HLA-typed donors. The Caucasian-associated ancestry cluster held 80% to 90% of around 380 genotyped donors. General study findings and limits: Across donors, sequencing depth was assumed by presence/absence analyses to be roughly uniform. Rare TCR sequences dominated, though some public TCRs recurred in many donors.

13 Jbeta primers and 60 Vbeta primers were used for the PCR. The table came from immunoSEQ multiplex PCR; TCRdb's copy has only in-frame clones and leaves some out. The table shows over 150,000 clones, with 80% occurring only once. The V end lost 0 bases, the J end lost 6 bases, and 11 bases lay between the germline ends. Germline loops: CDR1 SGHNT, CDR2 YYREEE (reference sequence). The CDR3 loop spans 14 amino acids. Worth noting for this clone: Its antigen is undetermined.

Sequencing was performed on PBMCs. The origin of this receptor is a human donor in good health. The V gene is TRBV5-4, the J gene TRBJ2-3; no clear D gene. CDR3 residues: CASSLAISWDTQYF. CDR3 nucleotide sequence: TGTGCCAGCAGCTTGGCGATTAGTTGGGATACGCAGTATTTT.